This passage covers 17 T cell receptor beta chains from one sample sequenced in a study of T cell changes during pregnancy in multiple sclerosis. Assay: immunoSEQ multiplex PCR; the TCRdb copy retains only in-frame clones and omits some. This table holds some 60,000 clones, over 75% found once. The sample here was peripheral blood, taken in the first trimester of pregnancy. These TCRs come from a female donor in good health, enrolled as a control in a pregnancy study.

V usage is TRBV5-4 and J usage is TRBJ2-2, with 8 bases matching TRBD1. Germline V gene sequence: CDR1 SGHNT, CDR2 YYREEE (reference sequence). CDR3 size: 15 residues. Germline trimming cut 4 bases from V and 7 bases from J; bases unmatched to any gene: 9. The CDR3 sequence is CASSPRTGSGGELFF. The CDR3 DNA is TGTGCCAGCAGCCCTAGGACAGGGTCGGGCGGGGAGCTGTTTTTT.

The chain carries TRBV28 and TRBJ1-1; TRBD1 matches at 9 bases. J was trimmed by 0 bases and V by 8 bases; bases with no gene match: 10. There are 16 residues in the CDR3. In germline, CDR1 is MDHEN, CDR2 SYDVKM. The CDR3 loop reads CASRTGGAGMNTEAFF. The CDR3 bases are TGTGCCAGCCGAACAGGGGGCGCCGGGATGAACACTGAAGCTTTCTTT.

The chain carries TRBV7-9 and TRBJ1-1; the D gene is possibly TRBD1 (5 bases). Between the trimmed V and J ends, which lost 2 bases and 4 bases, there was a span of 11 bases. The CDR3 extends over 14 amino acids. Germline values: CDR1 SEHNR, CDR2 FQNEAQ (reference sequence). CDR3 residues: CASSLTTGGTEAFF. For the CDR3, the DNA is TGTGCCAGCAGCTTAACTACAGGCGGCACTGAAGCTTTCTTT.

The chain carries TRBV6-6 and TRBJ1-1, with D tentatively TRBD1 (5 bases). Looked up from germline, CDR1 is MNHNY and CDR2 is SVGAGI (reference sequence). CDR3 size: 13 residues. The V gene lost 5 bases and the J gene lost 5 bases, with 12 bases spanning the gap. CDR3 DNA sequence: TGTGCCAGCAGTACTGTCTCAGGGACTGAAGCTTTCTTT. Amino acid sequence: CASSTVSGTEAFF.

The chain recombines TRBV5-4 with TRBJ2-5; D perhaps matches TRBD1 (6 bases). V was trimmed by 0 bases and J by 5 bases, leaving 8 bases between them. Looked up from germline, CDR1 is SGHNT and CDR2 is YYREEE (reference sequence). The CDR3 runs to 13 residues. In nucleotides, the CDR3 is TGTGCCAGCAGCTTGGACAGGGATGAGACCCAGTACTTC. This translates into CASSLDRDETQYF.

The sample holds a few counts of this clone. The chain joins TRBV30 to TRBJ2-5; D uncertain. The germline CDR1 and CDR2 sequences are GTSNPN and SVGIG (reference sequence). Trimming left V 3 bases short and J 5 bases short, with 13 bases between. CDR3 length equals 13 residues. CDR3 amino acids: CAWRKPAVETQYF. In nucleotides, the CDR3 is TGTGCCTGGAGGAAGCCTGCCGTGGAGACCCAGTACTTC.

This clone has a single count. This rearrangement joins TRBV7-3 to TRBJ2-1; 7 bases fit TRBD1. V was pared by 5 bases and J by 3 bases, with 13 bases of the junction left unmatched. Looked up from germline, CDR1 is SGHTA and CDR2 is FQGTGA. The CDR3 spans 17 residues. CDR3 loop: CASSAYIDRDGYNEQFF. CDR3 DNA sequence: TGTGCCAGCAGCGCCTACATAGACAGGGATGGCTACAATGAGCAGTTCTTC.

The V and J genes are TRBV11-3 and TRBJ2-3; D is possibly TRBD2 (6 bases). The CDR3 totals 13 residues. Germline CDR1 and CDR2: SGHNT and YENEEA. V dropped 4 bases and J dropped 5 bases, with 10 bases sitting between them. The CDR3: CASSWGVRDTQYF. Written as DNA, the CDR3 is TGTGCCAGCAGCTGGGGGGTTCGAGATACGCAGTATTTT.

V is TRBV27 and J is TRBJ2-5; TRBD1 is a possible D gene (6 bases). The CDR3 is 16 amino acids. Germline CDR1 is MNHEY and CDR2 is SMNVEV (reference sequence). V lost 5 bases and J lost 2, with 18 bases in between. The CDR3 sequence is CASSPQDYRVQETQYF. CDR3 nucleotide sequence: TGTGCCAGCAGTCCCCAAGACTACAGGGTTCAAGAGACCCAGTACTTC.

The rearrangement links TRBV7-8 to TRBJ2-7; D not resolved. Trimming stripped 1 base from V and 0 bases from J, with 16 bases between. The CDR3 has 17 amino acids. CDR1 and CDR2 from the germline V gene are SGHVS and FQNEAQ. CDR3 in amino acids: CASSLGLWRISSYEQYF. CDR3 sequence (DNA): TGTGCCAGCAGCTTAGGTCTTTGGCGGATAAGCTCCTACGAGCAGTACTTC.

The DNA for the CDR3 is TGTGCCAGCAGCTTTGAAGGAGCTAGCGGGATTGATACGCAGTATTTT. The encoded protein is CASSFEGASGIDTQYF. The chain has TRBV7-6 and TRBJ2-3; TRBD2 agrees at 9 bases. Trimming cost V 3 bases and J 6 bases; bases outside gene matches: 10. CDR1 and CDR2 (germline): SGHVS, FNYEAQ. The CDR3 consists of 16 residues.

The CDR3 region is CASSRGPSGNTIYF. In DNA, the CDR3 is TGTGCCAGCAGCCGGGGCCCCTCTGGAAACACCATATATTTT. The chain combines TRBV4-2 with TRBJ1-3; possible D gene TRBD1, 5 bases. The V end lost 4 bases, the J end lost 0 bases, and 7 bases lay between the germline ends. This CDR3 spans 14 amino acids. Germline V gene lookup returns CDR1 LGHNA and CDR2 YNFKEQ.

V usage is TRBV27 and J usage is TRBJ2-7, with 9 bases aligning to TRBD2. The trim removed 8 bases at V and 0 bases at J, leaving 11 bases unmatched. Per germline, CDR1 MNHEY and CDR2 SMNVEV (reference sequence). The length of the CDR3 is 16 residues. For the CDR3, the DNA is TGTGCCAGCCCTTTGGAGAGCGGGGGGCTCTCCTACGAGCAGTACTTC. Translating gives CASPLESGGLSYEQYF.

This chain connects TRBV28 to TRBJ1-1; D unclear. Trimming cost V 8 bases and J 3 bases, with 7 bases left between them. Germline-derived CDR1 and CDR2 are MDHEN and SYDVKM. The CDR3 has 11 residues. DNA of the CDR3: TGTGCCAGCTTGAGGTACACTGAAGCTTTCTTT. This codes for CASLRYTEAFF.

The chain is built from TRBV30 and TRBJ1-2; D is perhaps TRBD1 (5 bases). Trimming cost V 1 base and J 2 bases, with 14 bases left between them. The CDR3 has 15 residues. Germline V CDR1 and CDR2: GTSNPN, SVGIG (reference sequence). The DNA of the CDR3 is TGTGCCTGGAGTGGGGGAGGGGTTGGGAACTATGGCTACACCTTC. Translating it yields CAWSGGGVGNYGYTF.

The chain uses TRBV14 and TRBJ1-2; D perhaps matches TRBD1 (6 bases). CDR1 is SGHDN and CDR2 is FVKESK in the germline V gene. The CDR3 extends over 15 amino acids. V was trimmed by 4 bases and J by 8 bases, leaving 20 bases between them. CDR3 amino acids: CASSPRGPGEWGYTF. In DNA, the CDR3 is TGTGCCAGCAGCCCTAGGGGCCCAGGGGAGTGGGGCTACACCTTC.

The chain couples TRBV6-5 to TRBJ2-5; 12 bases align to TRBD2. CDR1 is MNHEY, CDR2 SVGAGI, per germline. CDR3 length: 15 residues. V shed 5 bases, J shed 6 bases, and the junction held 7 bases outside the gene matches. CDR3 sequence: CASSLAGGMWKTQYF. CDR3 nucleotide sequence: TGTGCCAGCAGTCTAGCGGGAGGGATGTGGAAGACCCAGTACTTC.